Given below is one TCR beta chain in context. Its antigen is not known. The source of the sample is a study of cytomegalovirus exposure and HLA in healthy donors. Findings and caveats of the study: TCR beta V- and J-gene trimming was later associated with a missense DCLRE1C variant.

Trimming took 8 bases from V and 0 from J, leaving 16 bases between them. In germline, CDR1 is LNHDA, CDR2 SQIVND (reference sequence). CDR3 size: 15 residues. The PCR ran on 60 Vbeta and 13 Jbeta primers. The assay was immunoSEQ multiplex PCR, and TCRdb's table has in-frame clones only and misses some. The listing contains roughly 65,000 clones. Sequences were obtained from PBMCs. The receptor was derived from a boy aged 5-17 years in good health and CMV-seronegative. The chain recombines TRBV19 with TRBJ1-1; D unresolved. The CDR3 is CASGLGGQVNTEAFF. For the CDR3, the DNA is TGTGCCAGTGGCCTCGGAGGGCAGGTGAACACTGAAGCTTTCTTT.